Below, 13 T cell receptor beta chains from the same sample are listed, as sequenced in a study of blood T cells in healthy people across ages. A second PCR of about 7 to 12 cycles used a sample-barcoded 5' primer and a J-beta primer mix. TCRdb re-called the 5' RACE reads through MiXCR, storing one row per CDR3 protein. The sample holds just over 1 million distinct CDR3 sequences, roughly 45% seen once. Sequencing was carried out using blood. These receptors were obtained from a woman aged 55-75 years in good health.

The CDR3 protein is CASSYSSGGGGYTF. In DNA form, the CDR3 reads TGTGCCAGCAGTTACTCGAGTGGGGGGGGTGGCTACACCTTC. The chain has TRBV6-5 and TRBJ1-2; tentative D call: TRBD1 (5 bases). Germline CDR1 reads MNHEY; CDR2 reads SVGAGI. V gave up 0 bases and J gave up 7 bases, with 12 bases separating them. The CDR3 is made up of 14 amino acids.

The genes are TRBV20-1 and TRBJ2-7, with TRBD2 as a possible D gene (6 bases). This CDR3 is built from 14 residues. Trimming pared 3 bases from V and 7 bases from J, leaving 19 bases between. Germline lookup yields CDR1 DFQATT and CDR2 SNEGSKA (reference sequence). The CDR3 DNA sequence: TGCAGTGCTAGTCCCGGTTCAGCGGGTAATGAGCAGTACTTC. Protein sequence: CSASPGSAGNEQYF.

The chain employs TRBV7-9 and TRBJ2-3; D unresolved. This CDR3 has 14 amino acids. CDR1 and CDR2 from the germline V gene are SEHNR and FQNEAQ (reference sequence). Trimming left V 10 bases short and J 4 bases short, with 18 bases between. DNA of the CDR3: TGTGCCATCATGGAGTTGTCACCCCCAGATACGCAGTATTTT. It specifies CAIMELSPPDTQYF.

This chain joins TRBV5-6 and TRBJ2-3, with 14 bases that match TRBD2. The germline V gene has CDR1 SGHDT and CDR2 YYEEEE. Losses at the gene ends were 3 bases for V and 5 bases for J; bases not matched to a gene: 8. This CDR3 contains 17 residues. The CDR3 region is CASSSGLAGELGDTQYF. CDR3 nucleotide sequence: TGTGCCAGCAGCTCGGGACTAGCGGGAGAGTTAGGAGATACGCAGTATTTT.

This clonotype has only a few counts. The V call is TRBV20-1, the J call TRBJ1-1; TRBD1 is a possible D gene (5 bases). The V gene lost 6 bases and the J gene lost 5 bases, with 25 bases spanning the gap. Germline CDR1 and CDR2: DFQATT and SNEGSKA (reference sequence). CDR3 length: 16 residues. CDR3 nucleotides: TGCAGTGCGACTCACCTTCGCAGCCCCTGGGGGACTGAAGCTTTCTTT. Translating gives CSATHLRSPWGTEAFF.

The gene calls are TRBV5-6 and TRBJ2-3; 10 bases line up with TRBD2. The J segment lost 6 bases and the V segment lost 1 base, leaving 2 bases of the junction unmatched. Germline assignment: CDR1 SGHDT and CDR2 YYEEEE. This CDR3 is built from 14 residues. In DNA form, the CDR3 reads TGTGCCAGCAGCTTGACTAGCGGGGTGGATACGCAGTATTTT. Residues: CASSLTSGVDTQYF.

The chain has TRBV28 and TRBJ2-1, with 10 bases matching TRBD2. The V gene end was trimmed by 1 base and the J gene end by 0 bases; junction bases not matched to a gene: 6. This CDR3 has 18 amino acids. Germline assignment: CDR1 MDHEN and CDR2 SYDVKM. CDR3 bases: TGTGCCAGCAGTTTATTGTCTAGCGGGGGCATCTCCTACAATGAGCAGTTCTTC. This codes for CASSLLSSGGISYNEQFF. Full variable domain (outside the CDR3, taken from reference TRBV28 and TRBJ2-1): DVKVTQSSRYLVKRTGEKVFLECVQDMDHENMFWYRQDPGLGLRLIYFSYDVKMKEKGDIPEGYSVSREKKERFSLILESASTNQTSMYLCASSLLSSGGISYNEQFFGPGTRLTVL.

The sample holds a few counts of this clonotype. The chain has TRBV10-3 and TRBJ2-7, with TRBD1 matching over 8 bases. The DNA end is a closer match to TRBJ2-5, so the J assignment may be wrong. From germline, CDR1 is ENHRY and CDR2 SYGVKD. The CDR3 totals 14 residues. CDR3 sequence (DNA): TGTGCCATCAGGACCGGGACAGGTCAAGAGACCCAGTACTTC. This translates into CAIRTGTGQETQYF.

The CDR3 sequence: CSAPDVAGLDNEQFF. CDR3 bases: TGCAGTGCTCCCGACGTAGCGGGACTTGACAATGAGCAGTTCTTC. The V call is TRBV20-1, the J call TRBJ2-1; 8 bases line up with TRBD2. The V gene end was trimmed by 5 bases and the J gene end by 5 bases; junction bases not matched to a gene: 11. The CDR3 loop spans 15 amino acids. Germline assignment: CDR1 DFQATT and CDR2 SNEGSKA (reference sequence).

The CDR3 region is CVTQGAYNEQFF. In DNA, the CDR3 is TGTGTTACGCAGGGAGCCTACAATGAGCAGTTCTTC. V is TRBV3-1 and J is TRBJ2-1; TRBD1 or TRBD2 may be the D gene (5 bases each). The CDR3 spans 12 residues. Per the germline V gene, CDR1 is LGHDT and CDR2 is YNNKEL (reference sequence).

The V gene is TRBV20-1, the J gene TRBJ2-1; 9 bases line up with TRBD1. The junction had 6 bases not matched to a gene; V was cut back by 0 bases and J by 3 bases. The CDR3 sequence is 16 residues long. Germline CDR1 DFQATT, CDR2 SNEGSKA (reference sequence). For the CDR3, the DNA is TGCAGTGCTAGAGATGGGGGGGGACAGGGCTACAATGAGCAGTTCTTC. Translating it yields CSARDGGGQGYNEQFF.

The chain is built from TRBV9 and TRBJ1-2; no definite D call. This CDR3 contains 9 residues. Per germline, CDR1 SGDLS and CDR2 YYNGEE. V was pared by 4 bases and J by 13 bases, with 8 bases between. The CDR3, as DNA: TGTGCCAGCAGCAATGATGTCACCTTC. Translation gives CASSNDVTF.

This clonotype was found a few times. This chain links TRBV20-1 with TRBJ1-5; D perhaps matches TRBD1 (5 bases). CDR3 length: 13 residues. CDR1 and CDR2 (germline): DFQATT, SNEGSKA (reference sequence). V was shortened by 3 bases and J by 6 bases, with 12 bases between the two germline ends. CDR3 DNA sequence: TGCAGTGCTAGCGAAGGGGTTGTTCAGCCCCAGCATTTT. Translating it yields CSASEGVVQPQHF.